This T cell receptor (beta chain) was captured by sequencing in a study of naive and memory T cell subsets. TCR cDNA received a 3' ligated oligonucleotide that carried a UMI. RNA was extracted from approximately 2.6 ml of whole blood of healthy adults. Cells were not sorted; total RNA input targeted about 1 to 1000 ng. This CDR3 comprises 13 residues. CDR1 MRHNA and CDR2 SNTAGT come from the germline V gene. Deletions cut 2 bases from V and 0 bases from J, with 2 bases between. Four PCR rounds used nested alpha and beta constant region primers plus the SP2 primer. Alpha and beta constant region primers primed reverse transcription for blood and skin samples. MiXCR, applied by TCRdb to the 5' RACE reads, yields one record per CDR3 protein. The sample holds 45,000 to 55,000 distinct CDR3 sequences, 4% to 5% seen once. This clonotype is medium-sized. Its target is unknown. Study conclusions and caveats: Potentially, T cell activation and differentiation skew this RNA-based measurement.

V gene TRBV6-4 combines with J gene TRBJ2-1; D is unclear. The TCR comes from a female donor in good health. The CDR3 DNA reads TGTGCCAGCAGTGACAGCTCCTACAATGAGCAGTTCTTC. Translated: CASSDSSYNEQFF.